These 25 T cell receptor delta chains were sequenced from one sample in a study of gamma-delta T cells after stem cell transplantation. TCRdb re-called clones from the RT-PCR reads using CATT. The sample holds more than 650 delta-chain clones, 2.5% to 3.5% seen once. The specimen sequenced was gamma-delta T cells. These receptors all stem from a human donor. It is not recorded whose cells these are; they may come from a transplant donor.

For this clone: The translation of this DNA and the TCRdb protein of a much larger clone differ at residue 12, probably owing to a read error; the protein shown here is translated from the DNA. The genes are TRDV2 and TRDJ1, with 10 bases identical to TRDD3. Germline assignment: CDR1 GEAIGNYY and CDR2 EKD. V lost 4 bases to trimming and J lost 1 base; unmatched junction nucleotides: 17. The CDR3 is 19 amino acids. The CDR3 DNA follows: TGTGCCTGTGAGACCCTTGGGGAGCTGGGGGATAGTGTCACCGATAAACTCATCTTT. Translation gives CACETLGELGDSVTDKLIF.

Concerning this clone itself: This DNA's translation and the protein TCRdb lists, from a much larger clone, do not match at residue 9, likely due to a read error; the protein shown is translated from the DNA. V is TRDV1 and J is TRDJ1, with TRDD2 identical over 9 bases. CDR1 is TSWWSYY, CDR2 QGS, per germline. The CDR3 extends over 27 amino acids. V gave up 3 bases and J gave up 0 bases; unmatched junction bases: 38. The CDR3 here is CALGEPQPAFLRLYWGHTGGYTDKLIF. For the CDR3, the DNA is TGTGCTCTTGGGGAGCCTCAACCGGCCTTCCTACGGTTGTACTGGGGACATACGGGGGGGTACACCGATAAACTCATCTTT.

Notes on this clone: This DNA's translation differs at residue 10 from TCRdb's protein, which comes from a much larger clone; a read error is likely, and the protein shown is translated from the DNA. This chain connects TRDV2 to TRDJ1; TRDD3 aligns across 9 bases. The CDR3 covers 19 residues. CDR1 is GEAIGNYY and CDR2 is EKD in the germline V gene. V gave up 0 bases and J gave up 0 bases; unmatched junction bases: 13. CDR3 loop: CACDTVVGDIGPYTDKLIF. The DNA for the CDR3 is TGTGCCTGTGACACCGTGGTGGGGGATATAGGGCCGTACACCGATAAACTCATCTTT.

This clone has just a few counts. V usage is TRDV2 and J usage is TRDJ1; 8 nucleotides line up with TRDD3. This CDR3 comprises 16 residues. The V segment lost 3 bases and the J segment 1 base; nucleotides outside the gene matches: 9. Per germline, CDR1 GEAIGNYY and CDR2 EKD. The CDR3 sequence: CACDSLGVWCTDKLIF. CDR3 DNA sequence: TGTGCCTGTGACTCACTGGGGGTTTGGTGCACCGATAAACTCATCTTT.

This clone is categorized as hyperexpanded (1% or more). This CDR3 is also generated by other DNA sequences in the sample. The CDR3 sequence: CACETLGELGDRVTDKLIF. The CDR3 DNA is TGTGCCTGTGAGACCCTTGGGGAGCTGGGGGATAGGGTCACCGATAAACTCATCTTT. V usage is TRDV2 and J usage is TRDJ1; 10 bases match TRDD3. Germline V gene lookup returns CDR1 GEAIGNYY and CDR2 EKD. This CDR3 has 19 amino acids. J was trimmed by 1 base and V by 4 bases; bases with no gene match: 17.

This clone was seen a handful of times. This DNA's translation and the protein TCRdb lists, from a much larger clone, do not match at residue 20, likely due to a read error; the protein shown is translated from the DNA. CDR3 DNA: TGTGCCTGTGACACGTTAACGGCGACTGGACTGGGGGACCCGTACACCGATAAACTCACCTTT. It translates to CACDTLTATGLGDPYTDKLTF. This chain uses TRDV2 with TRDJ1, with TRDD3 matching over 9 bases. Germline CDR1 is GEAIGNYY and CDR2 is EKD. This CDR3 is 21 amino acids long.

Points on this clone: TCRdb's listed protein matches a much larger clone and diverges from this DNA's translation at residue 6, likely through a read error; the protein shown comes from the DNA. This chain connects TRDV1 to TRDJ1; 11 bases match TRDD3. The CDR3 runs 17 residues. Germline assignment: CDR1 TSWWSYY and CDR2 QGS. Germline trimming cut 9 bases from V and 0 bases from J; bases unmatched to any gene: 12. In DNA, the CDR3 is TGTGCTCTCACCAAGCACTGGGGGATAATAAACACCGATAAACTCATCTTT. Translated, it gives CALTKHWGIINTDKLIF.

This clone appeared once. Since a far larger clone is one base different, this is likely a read error. The rearrangement joins TRDV1 to TRDJ1; TRDD3 aligns across 10 bases. The CDR3 is 23 residues long. Germline CDR1 TSWWSYY, CDR2 QGS. For the CDR3, the DNA is TGTGCTATTGGGGAAGCAGGCCTTCCTAATCGGAGACTGGGGGATCCGTACACCGATAAACTCATCTTT. It yields the protein CAIGEAGLPNRRLGDPYTDKLIF.

This clone was observed a few times. The protein held in TCRdb is that of a much larger clone and does not match this DNA's translation at residue 4, likely because of a read error; the protein shown is translated from the DNA. The chain carries TRDV2 and TRDJ1; maybe TRDD3 (6 bases). This CDR3 has 13 residues. In germline, CDR1 is GEAIGNYY, CDR2 EKD. Trimming removed 5 bases from V and 2 bases from J, with 11 bases in between. In DNA, the CDR3 is TGTGCCTGTGGTGGGATATTAACCGATAAACTCATCTTT. Translation gives CACGGILTDKLIF.

On this clone: The TCRdb protein comes from a much larger clone and disagrees with this DNA's translation at residue 4, likely due to a read error; the protein given here is derived from the DNA. The chain recombines TRDV1 with TRDJ1; a possible D gene is TRDD3 (9 bases). The CDR3 runs to 24 residues. Germline V gives CDR1 TSWWSYY, CDR2 QGS. The CDR3 DNA reads as TGTGCTCTTGAGGAACTTTCCCATGGCCTTCCTATATGGGGGATAGTCTTTATAGGCGATAAACTCATCTTT. Its translation: CALEELSHGLPIWGIVFIGDKLIF.

The gene calls are TRDV1 and TRDJ1; the match to TRDD3 covers 11 bases. The germline V gene encodes CDR1 TSWWSYY and CDR2 QGS. This CDR3 spans 18 amino acids. Germline trimming cut 9 bases from V and 2 bases from J; bases unmatched to any gene: 17. The DNA for the CDR3 is TGTGCTCTCACCAAGTACTGGGGGATAAAAGGGGGGACCGATAAACTCATCTTT. This sequence encodes CALTKYWGIKGGTDKLIF.

Remarks on this clone: The protein that TCRdb holds for this DNA derives from a much larger clone and differs from the translated DNA at residue 11, which likely indicates a read error; the protein shown here is translated from the DNA. The rearrangement joins TRDV1 to TRDJ4; maybe TRDD3 (6 bases). This CDR3 region has 19 residues. Trimming pared 1 base from V and 9 bases from J, leaving 33 bases between. Germline lookup yields CDR1 TSWWSYY and CDR2 QGS. CDR3 sequence reads: CALGERFWWGVPVTGQLIF. DNA of the CDR3: TGTGCTCTTGGGGAACGGTTCTGGTGGGGGGTACCAGTAACAGGGCAGTTGATCTTT.

Points on this clone: TCRdb lists the protein of a much larger clone for this DNA, which differs at residue 13, so this is likely a read error; the protein given here is translated from the DNA itself. V is TRDV2 and J is TRDJ1; 10 nucleotides match TRDD3. Germline V gene data show CDR1 as GEAIGNYY and CDR2 as EKD. Trimming removed 4 bases from V and 1 base from J; junction bases left unmatched: 17. The CDR3 consists of 19 residues. CDR3 DNA: TGTGCCTGTGAGACCCTTGGGGAGCTGGGGGATAGGATCACCGATAAACTCATCTTT. Amino acid sequence: CACETLGELGDRITDKLIF.

Points on this clone: Translating this DNA gives a protein that differs at residue 11 from the TCRdb one, which belongs to a much larger clone; a read error is likely, and the protein shown is this translation. The rearrangement joins TRDV2 to TRDJ1, with 7 bases aligning to TRDD3. The CDR3 consists of 16 residues. Germline V lookup: CDR1 GEAIGNYY, CDR2 EKD. After removal of 0 bases from V and 4 bases from J, the junction contained 10 bases not matched to a gene. CDR3 in amino acids: CACDTAGGPYNDKLIF. The CDR3 DNA reads TGTGCCTGTGACACCGCTGGGGGCCCTTACAACGATAAACTCATCTTT.

This clone showed up just a few times. A far larger clone is a single base away, which makes a read error likely. Other DNA variants within this sample encode the same CDR3. The chain combines TRDV2 with TRDJ1, with 10 nucleotides matching TRDD3. Germline values: CDR1 GEAIGNYY, CDR2 EKD. The CDR3 consists of 19 residues. V trimming: 4 bases; J trimming: 0 bases; junction bases outside the gene matches: 16. CDR3 protein: CACDTVVGDTGPYTDKLIF. The CDR3 nucleotides read TGTGCCTGTGATACCGTGGTGGGGGATACAGGGCCGTACACCGATAAACTCATCTTT.

This clone was recorded a few times. This is likely an artifact of a read error, given a far larger clone one base away. The chain combines TRDV2 with TRDJ1, with 8 bases fitting TRDD3. CDR1 and CDR2 from the germline V gene are GEAIGNYY and EKD. The CDR3 sequence is 15 residues long. The J segment lost 1 base and the V segment lost 3 bases, leaving 6 bases of the junction unmatched. The CDR3 coding sequence is TGTGCCTGTGACTCACTGGGGGCCGGCACCGATAAACTCATCTTT. This encodes CACDSLGAGTDKLIF.

By share, this clone counts as medium-sized (0.01 to 0.1%). A far larger clone differs by one base, so this is likely a read error. This chain uses TRDV3 with TRDJ1; D unclear. The CDR3 runs to 16 residues. CDR1 is TVYSNPD, CDR2 GDNSRS, per germline (reference sequence). The CDR3 is CAFLGKWAQYTDKPIF. The CDR3 DNA sequence: TGTGCCTTTTTGGGCAAGTGGGCTCAGTACACCGATAAACCCATCTTT.

On this clone itself: A far larger clone differs by one base, so this is likely a read error. Other DNA sequences within the sample encode an identical CDR3. V usage is TRDV1 and J usage is TRDJ1; 12 bases are shared with TRDD3. The CDR3 runs to 21 residues. From germline, CDR1 is TSWWSYY and CDR2 QGS. CDR3 nucleotide sequence: TGCGCTCTTGGGGAATTCCTCCCCAGTCGGTACTGGGGGATACTGAGCGATAAACTCATCTTT. Encoded protein: CALGEFLPSRYWGILSDKLIF.

The chain uses TRDV2 and TRDJ1; 9 bases agree with TRDD3. The V gene's germline CDR1 is GEAIGNYY and CDR2 EKD. V trimming: 0 bases; J trimming: 0 bases; junction bases outside the gene matches: 4. The CDR3 consists of 16 residues. CDR3 in DNA: TGTGCCTGTGACACCCTACTGGGGGACGACACCGATAAACTCATCTTT. This codes for CACDTLLGDDTDKLIF.

This clone appeared a few times. A far larger clone is one nucleotide away, so this likely arose from a read error. The chain employs TRDV2 and TRDJ3, with D possibly being TRDD3 (6 bases). Per germline, CDR1 GEAIGNYY and CDR2 EKD. The CDR3 is 21 amino acids. V lost 0 bases and J 0 bases, leaving 20 bases between the germline ends. CDR3 sequence: CACDTAWGASDPSWDTRQMFF. CDR3 nucleotide sequence: TGTGCCTGTGACACCGCCTGGGGAGCGTCCGACCCCTCCTGGGACACCCGACAGATGTTTTTC.

This clone came up a few times. V usage is TRDV1 and J usage is TRDJ1; 8 nucleotides align to TRDD3. CDR3 length: 17 amino acids. With V trimmed by 4 bases and J by 0 bases, 10 bases remained unmatched. Germline CDR1 is TSWWSYY and CDR2 is QGS. The CDR3 region has the DNA TGTGCTCTTGGGGCCCCGCGGTACTGGGGGTACACCGATAAACTCATCTTT. Its protein is CALGAPRYWGYTDKLIF.

This clone occurred a few times. This DNA's translation and the protein TCRdb lists, from a much larger clone, do not match at residue 15, likely due to a read error; the protein shown is translated from the DNA. V gene TRDV2 combines with J gene TRDJ1, with 8 bases identical to TRDD3. Germline V lookup: CDR1 GEAIGNYY, CDR2 EKD. The CDR3 contains 17 residues. CDR3 sequence reads: CACDTVATGGHTDKPIF. For the CDR3, the DNA is TGTGCCTGTGACACCGTGGCTACTGGGGGTCACACCGATAAACCCATCTTT.

In regard to this clone: This is likely an artifact of a read error, given a far larger clone one base away. Additional DNA sequences in this sample encode the identical CDR3. The rearrangement links TRDV1 to TRDJ1, with D tentatively TRDD3 (9 bases). Germline assignment: CDR1 TSWWSYY and CDR2 QGS. This CDR3 is built from 24 residues. The CDR3 region has the DNA TGTGCTCTTGGGGAACTTTCCCATGGCCTTCCTATATGGGGGATAGTCTTTATAGGCGATAAGCTCATCTTT. This gives the protein CALGELSHGLPIWGIVFIGDKLIF.

A remark on this clone: A far larger clone is off by one base, so a read error is likely. Other DNA sequences within the sample encode an identical CDR3. This chain links TRDV1 with TRDJ4; 10 bases align to TRDD3. This CDR3 spans 19 amino acids. Germline V gene sequence: CDR1 TSWWSYY, CDR2 QGS. V lost 1 base to trimming and J lost 9 bases; unmatched junction nucleotides: 23. CDR3 sequence reads: CALGERFWWGIPVTGQLIF. The CDR3 coding sequence is TGTGCTCTTGGGGAACGGTTCTGGTGGGGGATACCAGTAACAGGTCAGTTGATCTTT.

This clone was seen a few times. The protein held in TCRdb is that of a much larger clone and does not match this DNA's translation at residue 11, likely because of a read error; the protein shown is translated from the DNA. J is TRDJ2 and V is TRDV1, with 13 bases fitting TRDD3. Losses at the gene ends were 0 bases for V and 0 bases for J; bases not matched to a gene: 28. The length of the CDR3 is 27 residues. The germline V gene has CDR1 TSWWSYY and CDR2 QGS. The CDR3 spells CALGELGLRLTRLLGDTGQTLTAQLFF. The DNA for the CDR3 is TGTGCTCTTGGGGAACTTGGGCTGAGGCTAACCCGATTACTGGGGGATACGGGGCAAACTTTGACAGCACAACTCTTCTTT.